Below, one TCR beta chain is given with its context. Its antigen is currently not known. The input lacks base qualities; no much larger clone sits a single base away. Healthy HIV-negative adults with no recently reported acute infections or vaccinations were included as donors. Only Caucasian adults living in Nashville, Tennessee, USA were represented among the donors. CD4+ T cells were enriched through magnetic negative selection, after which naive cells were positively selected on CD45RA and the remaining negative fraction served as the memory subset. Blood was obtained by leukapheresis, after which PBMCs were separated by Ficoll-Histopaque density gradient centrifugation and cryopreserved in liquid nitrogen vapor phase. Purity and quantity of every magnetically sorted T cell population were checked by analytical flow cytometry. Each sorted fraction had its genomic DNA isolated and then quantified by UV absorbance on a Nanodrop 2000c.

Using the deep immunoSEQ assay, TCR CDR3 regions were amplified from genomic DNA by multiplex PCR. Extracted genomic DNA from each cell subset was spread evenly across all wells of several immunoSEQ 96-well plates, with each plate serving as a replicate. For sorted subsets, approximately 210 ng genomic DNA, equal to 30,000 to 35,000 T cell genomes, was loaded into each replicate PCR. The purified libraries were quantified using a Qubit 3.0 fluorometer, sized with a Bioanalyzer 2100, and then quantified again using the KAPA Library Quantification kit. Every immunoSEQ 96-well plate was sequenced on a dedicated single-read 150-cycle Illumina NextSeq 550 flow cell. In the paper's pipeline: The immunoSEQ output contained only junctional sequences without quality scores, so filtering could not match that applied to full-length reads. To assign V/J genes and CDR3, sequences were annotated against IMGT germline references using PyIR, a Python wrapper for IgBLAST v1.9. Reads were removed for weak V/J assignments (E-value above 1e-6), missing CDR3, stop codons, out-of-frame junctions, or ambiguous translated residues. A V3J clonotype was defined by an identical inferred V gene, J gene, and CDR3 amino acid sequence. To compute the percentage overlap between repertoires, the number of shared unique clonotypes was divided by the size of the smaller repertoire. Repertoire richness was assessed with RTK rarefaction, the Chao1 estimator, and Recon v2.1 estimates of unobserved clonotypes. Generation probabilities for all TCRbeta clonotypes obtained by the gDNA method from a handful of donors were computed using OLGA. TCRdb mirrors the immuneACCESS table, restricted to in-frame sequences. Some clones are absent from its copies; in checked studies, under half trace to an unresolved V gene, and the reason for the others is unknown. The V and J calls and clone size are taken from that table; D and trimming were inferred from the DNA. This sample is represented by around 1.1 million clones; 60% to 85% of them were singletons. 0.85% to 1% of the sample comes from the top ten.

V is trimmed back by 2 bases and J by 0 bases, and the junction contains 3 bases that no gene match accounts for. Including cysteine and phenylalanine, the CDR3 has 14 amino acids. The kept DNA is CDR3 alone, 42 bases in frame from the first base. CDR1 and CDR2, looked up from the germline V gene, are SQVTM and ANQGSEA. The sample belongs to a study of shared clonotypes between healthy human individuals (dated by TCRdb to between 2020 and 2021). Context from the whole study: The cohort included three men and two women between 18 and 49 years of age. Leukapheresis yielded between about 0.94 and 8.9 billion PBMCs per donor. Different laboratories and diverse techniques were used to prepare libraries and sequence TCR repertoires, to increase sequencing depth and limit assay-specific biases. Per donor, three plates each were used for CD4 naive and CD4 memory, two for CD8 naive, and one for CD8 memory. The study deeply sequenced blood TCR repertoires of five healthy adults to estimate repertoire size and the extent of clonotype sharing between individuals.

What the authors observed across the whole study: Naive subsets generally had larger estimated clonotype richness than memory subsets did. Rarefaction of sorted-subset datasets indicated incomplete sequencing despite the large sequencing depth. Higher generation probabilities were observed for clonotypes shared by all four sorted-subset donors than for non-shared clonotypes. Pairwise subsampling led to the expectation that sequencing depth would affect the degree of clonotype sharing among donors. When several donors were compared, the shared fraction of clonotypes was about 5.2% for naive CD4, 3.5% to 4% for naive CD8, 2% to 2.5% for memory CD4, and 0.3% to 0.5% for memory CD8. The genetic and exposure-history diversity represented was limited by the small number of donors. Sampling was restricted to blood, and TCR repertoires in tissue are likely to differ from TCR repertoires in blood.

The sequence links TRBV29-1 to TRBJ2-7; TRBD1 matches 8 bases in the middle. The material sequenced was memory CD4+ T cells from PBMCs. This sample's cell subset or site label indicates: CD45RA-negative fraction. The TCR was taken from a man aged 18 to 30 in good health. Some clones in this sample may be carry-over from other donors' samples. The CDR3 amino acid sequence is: CSVEIQGASYEQYF. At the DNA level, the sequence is TGCAGCGTTGAAATTCAGGGGGCCTCCTACGAGCAGTACTTC.